This T cell receptor beta chain was found in a study of T cells in Graves' hyperthyroidism and ophthalmopathy. Exclusions: uncontrolled infection, other autoimmune disease, pregnancy, lactation. Thyroid ultrasound, orbital computed tomography, clinical symptoms, and serum thyroxine and TRAb underpinned diagnoses. There are 15 residues in the CDR3. CDR1 is MDHEN and CDR2 is SYDVKM in the germline V gene. V dropped 6 bases and J dropped 0 bases, with 12 bases sitting between them. Study results and caveats: Through a model of 13 V-J features, ophthalmopathy was separated from stable hyperthyroidism.

TCR beta CDR3 regions were amplified from RNA transcripts. When the TCR CDR3 underwent first-round RT-PCR, the HTBI primer set was used. TCRdb re-derived calls from the multiplex PCR reads in MiXCR, one entry per CDR3 protein. The sample shows under 200,000 distinct CDR3 sequences, 9.4% of them seen only once. With respect to this clonotype: Its antigen is undetermined.

The sequencing input was blood. V gene TRBV28 combines with J gene TRBJ2-1, with D tentatively TRBD1 or TRBD2 (6 bases each). The receptor was isolated from a woman aged 18-29 years with Graves' hyperthyroidism that later progressed to Graves' ophthalmopathy. The CDR3 spells CASRGGGLSYNEQFF. The CDR3 DNA follows: TGTGCCAGCAGGGGTGGGGGGCTCTCCTACAATGAGCAGTTCTTC.